The subject of this entry is one T cell receptor (beta chain). The data were produced by immunoSEQ multiplex PCR, yet TCRdb's version contains in-frame clones alone and is incomplete. Found here are 180,000 or so clones, about nine tenths of them singletons; the top ten hold over 1.2%. The sample belongs to a study of control samples from healthy donors and cancer patients. Germline values: CDR1 SGHNT, CDR2 YENEEA. J lost 0 bases, V lost 4 bases, and 3 bases had no gene match. This CDR3 is built from 16 residues. The sequenced sample consisted of blood. The chain carries TRBV11-3 and TRBJ2-2, with TRBD1 identical over 9 bases. The TCR originated in a woman in her 30s in good health. The CDR3 DNA follows: TGTGCCAGCAGCTCGGGACAGGGCTCGAACACCGGGGAGCTGTTTTTT. Translating gives CASSSGQGSNTGELFF.